The next 5 T cell receptor beta chains were all read from a single sample in a study of blood T cell repertoires in COVID-19. TCRdb keeps only in-frame clones here, not all; method: immunoSEQ multiplex PCR. The sample holds around 100,000 clones, less than 90% seen once. Sequences were obtained from peripheral blood. These receptors all stem from a human donor in a cohort sampled during active COVID-19.

The chain joins TRBV3-1 (or the pseudogene TRBV3-2) to TRBJ2-2; TRBD1 matches 9 bases. V was pared by 2 bases and J by 5 bases, with 12 bases of the junction left unmatched. Looked up from germline, CDR1 is LGHDT and CDR2 is YNNKEL (reference sequence). This CDR3 region has 18 residues. The CDR3 nucleotides are TGTGCCAGCAGCCAACCCGTTTGGAGGACAGGGGATACCGGGGAGCTGTTTTTT. Its protein is CASSQPVWRTGDTGELFF.

This chain links TRBV4-1 with TRBJ2-5; D might be TRBD2 (6 bases). Between the trimmed V and J ends, which lost 0 bases and 2 bases, there was a span of 16 bases. The CDR3 contains 17 residues. The germline V gene has CDR1 MGHRA and CDR2 YSYEKL. The CDR3 DNA reads TGCGCCAGCAGCCAAGAAGGCGGTGGAGGGAGACAAGAGACCCAGTACTTC. Translation: CASSQEGGGGRQETQYF.

V gene TRBV21-1 combines with J gene TRBJ2-7; the tabulated D call, TRBD2, remains unverified against the DNA. TRBV21-1 is annotated as a pseudogene. The CDR3 runs to 19 residues. The CDR3 DNA follows: TGTGCCAGCAGCGACCAAGGACTAGCGGGAGGACGGTCAGGCTACGAGCAGTACTTC. Its translation: CASSDQGLAGGRSGYEQYF.

V gene TRBV3-1 (or the pseudogene TRBV3-2) combines with J gene TRBJ2-2, with 8 bases that match TRBD1. V shed 6 bases, J shed 5 bases, and the junction held 2 bases outside the gene matches. Germline CDR1 LGHDT, CDR2 YNNKEL (reference sequence). The CDR3 spans 13 residues. The CDR3 protein is CASSHRGTGELFF. In DNA, the CDR3 is TGTGCCAGCAGTCACAGGGGGACCGGGGAGCTGTTTTTT.

The J gene is TRBJ2-3, the V gene TRBV5-1, with 9 positions matching TRBD1. The CDR3 is made up of 14 amino acids. The V gene end was trimmed by 0 bases and the J gene end by 13 bases; junction bases not matched to a gene: 9. CDR1 and CDR2 from the germline V gene are SGHRS and YFSETQ. CDR3 bases: TGCGCCAGCAGCTTGGTTCTTGGGACAGGGAAAAAGTATTTT. Residues: CASSLVLGTGKKYF.